The entry that follows covers one T cell receptor beta chain sequence. Its antigen remains unidentified. This specimen comes from a study of T cells expressing NK-cell markers. Study in general: HCMV seropositivity marked seven of the eight sequenced donors; one was seronegative. Overall study findings and caveats: One observes that, in several donors, these clonotypes were also the leading ones within the CD3+CD56-NKG2C+ fraction. Whether expanded NKG2C+ T cell clones were HCMV-specific remained unclear.

Each CDR3 protein gets one entry in TCRdb, which reprocessed the 5' RACE reads and gives no DNA. The sample totals 150,000 to 180,000 distinct CDR3 sequences; its top ten clones hold around a third. The germline V gene encodes CDR1 SQVTM and CDR2 ANQGSEA. CDR3 length: 13 amino acids. Sequences were obtained from blood T cells: a sorted CD56 or NKG2C T cell subset, CD4+ or CD8+ T cells, or bulk PBMC T cells (not recorded which). The rearrangement links TRBV29-1 to TRBJ1-1; TCRdb proposes TRBD1, but this gene call is untestable without DNA. This TCR was recovered from a woman between 50 and 59 years old in good health. The chain's CDR3 is CSVGGTGGTEAFF.